The clone carrying this T cell receptor beta chain occurred once. Its antigen is as yet unknown. A read error is likely, as this CDR3 ends without the conserved phenylalanine or tryptophan. It is unclear where the CDR3 begins or ends on the DNA, so no DNA is shown, and the CDR3 is as TCRdb lists it. Generated by immunoSEQ multiplex PCR, the TCRdb table keeps only in-frame clones and is missing some. Of 35,000 to 45,000 clones in the sample, about 81% are singletons; the top ten hold approximately 9%. One to two pinch biopsies were taken from the rectum during colonoscopy. This entry comes from a study of pediatric ulcerative colitis. General observations from the study: Blood samples from a couple of patients yielded substantially fewer templates and were excluded from blood-rectal overlap analysis.

The CDR3 spans 13 residues, counting both ends. The clonotype was recovered from a boy aged 5-17 years with severe ulcerative colitis. The rearrangement joins TRBV12-2 to TRBJ1-6. TRBV12-2 is listed as a pseudogene. Sequencing input: gut tissue. CDR3 amino acids: CASRLVASSPLHL.